The T cell receptor (beta chain) under discussion was sequenced for a study of T cells in Graves' hyperthyroidism and ophthalmopathy. Whole-study findings and limits: Blood held most thyroid clonotypes expanded above 0.001 frequency.

Per germline, CDR1 MGHRA and CDR2 YSYEKL. V dropped 6 bases and J dropped 5 bases, with 7 bases sitting between them. The CDR3 sequence is 11 residues long. As regards this clonotype: Its antigen is as yet unknown.

Amplification targeted TCR beta CDR3 regions from RNA transcripts. First-round RT-PCR of the TCR CDR3 relied on the HTBI primer set. MiXCR, applied by TCRdb to the multiplex PCR reads, yields one record per CDR3 protein. The profile covers around 500,000 distinct CDR3 sequences, with approximately 16% appearing a single time and over 25% taken by the ten largest. Exclusion of patients followed from uncontrolled infection, other autoimmune disease, pregnancy or lactation. Orbital computed tomography and thyroid ultrasound, together with serum TRAb and thyroxine and clinical symptoms, were used for diagnoses.

The chain joins TRBV4-1 to TRBJ1-1; D gene unclear. The sequencing sample was made of blood. This receptor was obtained from a woman aged 30 to 39 with Graves' ophthalmopathy. CDR3 residues: CASRQSTEAFF. The CDR3, as DNA: TGCGCCAGCAGGCAAAGTACTGAAGCTTTCTTT.